These 23 T cell receptor beta chains came from one sample sequenced in a study of T-cell reconstitution after alpha-beta-depleted transplantation in children. During its preparation, the TCRbeta library received unique molecular identifiers. TCRdb ran MiXCR on the PCR reads and lists one entry per CDR3 protein. The sample contains over 45,000 distinct CDR3 sequences, about 40% of which appear only once. The sample here was PBMCs, mostly from graft donor cells, taken 360 days after TCRalphabeta/CD19-depleted stem cell transplant. The receptors were sampled from a male patient aged 10-17 years who had a stem cell transplant for acute lymphoblastic leukemia, so the T cells may come from the graft donor.

This clonotype was observed a few times. The V gene is TRBV6-1, the J gene TRBJ2-3, with 8 nucleotides matching TRBD1. The junction had 10 bases not matched to a gene; V was cut back by 7 bases and J by 1 base. The CDR3 spans 16 residues. CDR1 and CDR2 from the germline V gene are MNHNS and SASEGT. The DNA of the CDR3 is TGTGCCAGCAATCCCAGGGGGCTCCTAGGCACAGATACGCAGTATTTT. Translated: CASNPRGLLGTDTQYF.

This clonotype was observed a few times. The V gene is TRBV10-2, the J gene TRBJ2-7; no reliable D call. Per the germline V gene, CDR1 is WSHSY and CDR2 is SAAADI. The CDR3 is 15 amino acids. V was shortened by 2 bases and J by 3 bases, with 14 bases between the two germline ends. DNA of the CDR3: TGCGCCAGCAGTGAGGGCAGCGCTTGGAACTACGAGCAGTACTTC. This sequence encodes CASSEGSAWNYEQYF.

This clonotype has at least ten counts. J is TRBJ2-1 and V is TRBV28; no definite D call. The CDR3 runs to 11 residues. Per the germline V gene, CDR1 is MDHEN and CDR2 is SYDVKM. Trimming removed 3 bases from V and 10 bases from J, with 7 bases in between. The CDR3 sequence: CASSFDDEQFF. CDR3 DNA: TGTGCCAGCAGTTTCGACGACGAGCAGTTCTTC. Filled out from reference TRBV28 and TRBJ2-1, the complete variable domain reads DVKVTQSSRYLVKRTGEKVFLECVQDMDHENMFWYRQDPGLGLRLIYFSYDVKMKEKGDIPEGYSVSREKKERFSLILESASTNQTSMYLCASSFDDEQFFGPGTRLTVL.

This chain joins TRBV3-1 and TRBJ2-1; perhaps TRBD2 as D (5 bases). V was clipped by 2 bases and J by 15 bases, with 14 bases between them. The CDR3 is 12 amino acids. Germline V gene sequence: CDR1 LGHDT, CDR2 YNNKEL (reference sequence). The chain's CDR3 is CASSQWESRAFF. The DNA for the CDR3 is TGTGCCAGCAGCCAATGGGAGAGTAGGGCGTTCTTC.

This rearrangement joins TRBV20-1 to TRBJ1-5; D might be TRBD1 (5 bases). The CDR3 is 15 residues long. V was trimmed by 3 bases and J by 2 bases, leaving 14 bases between them. In germline, CDR1 is DFQATT, CDR2 SNEGSKA (reference sequence). The CDR3 reads CSARGGRFGNQPQHF. The CDR3 nucleotides read TGCAGTGCTAGGGGGGGACGTTTTGGCAATCAGCCCCAGCATTTT.

The V call is TRBV28, the J call TRBJ1-1, with D possibly matching TRBD1 (6 bases). The germline V gene has CDR1 MDHEN and CDR2 SYDVKM. V lost 6 bases and J 0 bases, leaving 14 bases between the germline ends. The CDR3 totals 15 residues. The CDR3 DNA reads as TGTGCCAGCAGCCCCGGGACACTCATGAACACTGAAGCTTTCTTT. It yields the protein CASSPGTLMNTEAFF.

CDR3 bases: TGTGCCAGCAGTTACGGAGTTGAGCAGTTCTTC. It encodes CASSYGVEQFF. The V gene is TRBV6-2 or TRBV6-3, the J gene TRBJ2-1, with D uncertain. The V end was cut by 2 bases, the J end by 9 bases, with 5 bases between. This CDR3 spans 11 amino acids. Germline values: CDR1 MNHEY, CDR2 SVGEGT.

The chain recombines TRBV7-9 with TRBJ2-5, with D possibly being TRBD1 or TRBD2 (5 bases each). The germline CDR1 and CDR2 sequences are SEHNR and FQNEAQ (reference sequence). The CDR3 covers 13 residues. The V end lost 1 base, the J end lost 5 bases, and 8 bases lay between the germline ends. CDR3 DNA sequence: TGTGCCAGCAGCTTAGTTTGGGGGGAGACCCAGTACTTC. This sequence encodes CASSLVWGETQYF.

This chain joins TRBV28 and TRBJ1-5; D perhaps matches TRBD1 (5 bases). The CDR3 runs 13 residues. In germline, CDR1 is MDHEN, CDR2 SYDVKM. The V and J ends lost 8 bases and 7 bases respectively, with 15 bases between them. The CDR3 DNA reads as TGTGCCAGCGGCGGTCGAGGGGAACAGCCCCAGCATTTT. Its translation is CASGGRGEQPQHF.

The chain joins TRBV4-2 to TRBJ2-5, with 11 bases matching TRBD2. This CDR3 contains 18 residues. The V segment lost 1 base and the J segment 0 bases; nucleotides outside the gene matches: 7. The germline V gene encodes CDR1 LGHNA and CDR2 YNFKEQ. The CDR3 DNA is TGTGCCAGCAGCCAAGTAGGTCTAGCGGGGGGAGACCAAGAGACCCAGTACTTC. Protein product: CASSQVGLAGGDQETQYF.

This clonotype has just a few counts. The J gene is TRBJ2-4, the V gene TRBV7-2, with a tentative D call TRBD1 (7 bases). Germline-derived CDR1 and CDR2 are SGHTA and FQGNSA. V was cut by 1 base and J by 16 bases, with 17 bases left in between. The CDR3 spans 13 residues. CDR3 amino acids: CASSLERGPGVYF. In DNA form, the CDR3 reads TGTGCCAGCAGCTTAGAGAGGGGGCCGGGAGTATACTTC.

This chain uses TRBV12-3 or TRBV12-4 with TRBJ2-3; D is unresolved. Trimming removed 8 bases at V and 6 bases at J, with 12 bases between. The CDR3 is made up of 12 amino acids. CDR3 residues: CASPRVRDTQYF. In DNA, the CDR3 is TGTGCCAGCCCCCGGGTGCGGGATACGCAGTATTTT.

V is TRBV11-2 and J is TRBJ2-7; D is unclear. The germline V gene has CDR1 SGHAT and CDR2 FQNNGV. V was trimmed by 2 bases and J by 6 bases, leaving 14 bases between them. This CDR3 spans 14 amino acids. Here the CDR3 reads CASSLIVISREQYF. The CDR3 bases are TGTGCCAGCAGCTTAATTGTAATTAGTCGCGAGCAGTACTTC.

This clonotype was detected once. The chain has TRBV24-1 and TRBJ2-3; D possibly matches TRBD1 or TRBD2 (5 bases each). Germline values: CDR1 KGHDR, CDR2 SFDVKD. This CDR3 is built from 17 residues. The V and J ends lost 5 bases and 4 bases respectively, with 21 bases between them. CDR3 sequence (DNA): TGTGCCACCAGTGCCGCGGGCCTGACCAGGGAAGCAGATACGCAGTATTTT. This gives the protein CATSAAGLTREADTQYF.

The V gene is TRBV28, the J gene TRBJ2-7; no firm D call. Germline values: CDR1 MDHEN, CDR2 SYDVKM. Deletions cut 6 bases from V and 2 bases from J, with 8 bases between. The CDR3 totals 12 residues. The CDR3 here is CASSLPPYEQYF. CDR3 nucleotide sequence: TGTGCCAGCAGCTTACCCCCCTACGAGCAGTACTTC.

The rearrangement uses TRBV6-5 and TRBJ2-7; TRBD1 might be the D (5 bases). Between the trimmed V and J ends, which lost 2 bases and 3 bases, there was a span of 11 bases. The germline V gene has CDR1 MNHEY and CDR2 SVGAGI. CDR3 length: 14 residues. CDR3 in DNA: TGTGCCAGCAGTTACGACAGAGAGTACTACGAGCAGTACTTC. It codes for CASSYDREYYEQYF.

The DNA of the CDR3 is TGTGCCAGCAGCCCTCCCGGGACAGGGTCCAATGAGCAGTTCTTC. The encoded protein is CASSPPGTGSNEQFF. The chain links TRBV7-9 to TRBJ2-1; TRBD1 matches 9 bases. Germline trimming cut 5 bases from V and 6 bases from J; bases unmatched to any gene: 8. CDR3 size: 15 residues. The germline gives CDR1 SEHNR, CDR2 FQNEAQ (reference sequence).

This clonotype was seen only a few times. The chain has TRBV5-5 and TRBJ1-1; D unclear. Trimming shortened V by 3 bases and J by 0 bases, and 6 bases separated the two germline ends. The CDR3 has 13 amino acids. Per germline, CDR1 SGHKS and CDR2 YYEKEE (reference sequence). CDR3 in amino acids: CASSWSLNTEAFF. The CDR3, as DNA: TGTGCCAGCAGCTGGAGCTTGAACACTGAAGCTTTCTTT.

V is TRBV2 and J is TRBJ2-1; 8 nucleotides align to TRBD2. After removal of 6 bases from V and 5 bases from J, the junction contained 9 bases not matched to a gene. Germline V gene data show CDR1 as SNHLY and CDR2 as FYNNEI. The CDR3 loop spans 15 amino acids. CDR3 DNA: TGTGCCAGCAGGGGGGACCGACTAGCGAACAATGAGCAGTTCTTC. It translates to CASRGDRLANNEQFF.

The chain joins TRBV7-9 to TRBJ2-5; no firm D call. This CDR3 is built from 15 residues. The V and J ends lost 4 bases and 1 base respectively, with 13 bases between them. CDR1 SEHNR and CDR2 FQNEAQ come from the germline V gene (reference sequence). The CDR3 DNA is TGTGCCAGCAGCTCGCCTAAGTACTCCCAAGAGACCCAGTACTTC. This sequence encodes CASSSPKYSQETQYF.

The chain recombines TRBV10-2 with TRBJ2-7; D might be TRBD2 (5 bases). CDR3 length: 16 amino acids. Looked up from germline, CDR1 is WSHSY and CDR2 is SAAADI. Trimming stripped 6 bases from V and 2 bases from J, with 20 bases between. The CDR3, as DNA: TGCGCCAGCAGCAATCTAGGGCCCGAGGGCCCCTACGAGCAGTACTTC. It yields the protein CASSNLGPEGPYEQYF.

This chain connects TRBV7-3 to TRBJ2-5; TRBD2 aligns across 7 bases. V lost 2 bases, J lost 0 bases, and 6 bases stayed unmatched. The CDR3 is 16 residues long. Germline CDR1 reads SGHTA; CDR2 reads FQGTGA. This CDR3 reads CASSLVASGNQETQYF. Written as DNA, the CDR3 is TGTGCCAGCAGCTTAGTGGCTAGCGGTAACCAAGAGACCCAGTACTTC.

The rearrangement uses TRBV19 and TRBJ1-1; D unresolved. Trimming removed 7 bases from V and 1 base from J, with 10 bases in between. This CDR3 has 13 residues. Germline loops: CDR1 LNHDA, CDR2 SQIVND (reference sequence). This CDR3 reads CASIGRKNTEAFF. The CDR3 region has the DNA TGTGCCAGTATCGGCAGGAAGAACACTGAAGCTTTCTTT. Drawing the rest from reference TRBV19 and TRBJ1-1, the complete variable domain is DGGITQSPKYLFRKEGQNVTLSCEQNLNHDAMYWYRQDPGQGLRLIYYSQIVNDFQKGDIAEGYSVSREKKESFPLTVTSAQKNPTAFYLCASIGRKNTEAFFGQGTRLTVV.